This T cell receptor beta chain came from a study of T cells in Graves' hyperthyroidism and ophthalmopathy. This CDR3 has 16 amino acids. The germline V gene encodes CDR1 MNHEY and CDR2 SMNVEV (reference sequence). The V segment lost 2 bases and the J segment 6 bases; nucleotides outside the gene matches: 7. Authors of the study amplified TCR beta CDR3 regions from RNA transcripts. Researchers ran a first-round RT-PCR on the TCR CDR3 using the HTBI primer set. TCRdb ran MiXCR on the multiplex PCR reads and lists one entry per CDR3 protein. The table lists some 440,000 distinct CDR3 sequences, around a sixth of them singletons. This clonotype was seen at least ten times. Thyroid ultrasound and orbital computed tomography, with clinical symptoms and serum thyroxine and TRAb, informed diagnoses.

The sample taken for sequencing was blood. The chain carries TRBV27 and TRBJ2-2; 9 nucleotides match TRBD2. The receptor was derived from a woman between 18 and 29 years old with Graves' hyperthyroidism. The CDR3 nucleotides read TGTGCCAGCAGTTTAAGTCTAGCGGGGCGGTCCGGGGAGCTGTTTTTT. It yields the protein CASSLSLAGRSGELFF.